The rows below give T cell receptor beta chains drawn from one sample of a study of T-cell reconstitution after alpha-beta-depleted transplantation in children. TCRdb re-called the PCR reads with MiXCR, one entry per CDR3 protein. This repertoire shows 230,000 or so distinct CDR3 sequences, around 12% found once; its top ten account for around 3%. The sample here was PBMCs from the stem cell graft donor, taken from the stem cell graft. The receptors shown here come from a human donor who donated a stem cell graft to a child with acute lymphoblastic leukemia. CDR3s include the opening cysteine and the closing phenylalanine or tryptophan. D genes are given only for firm matches. The size entry is marked missing in some rows and otherwise reads once, few, many or a size class.

CSASKIQGAQNQPQHF | TGCAGTGCTAGCAAGATCCAGGGGGCGCAGAATCAGCCCCAGCATTTT | TRBV20-1 | many | TRBD1 | TRBJ1-5
CASSYSRMASEGETQYF | TGTGCCAGCAGTTACTCGAGAATGGCTTCTGAAGGAGAGACCCAGTACTTC | TRBV6-2/TRBV6-3 | many | - | TRBJ2-5
CASSRSPEVPGELFF | TGCGCCAGCAGCCGAAGCCCCGAGGTTCCCGGGGAGCTGTTTTTT | TRBV5-1 | many | - | TRBJ2-2
CASSRRGLASHNEQFF | TGCGCCAGCAGCCGGAGGGGACTAGCATCCCACAATGAGCAGTTCTTC | TRBV4-3 | - | TRBD2 | TRBJ2-1
CASSVVPSDYEQYF | TGTGCCAGCAGCGTAGTCCCTAGCGACTACGAGCAGTACTTC | TRBV9 | few | - | TRBJ2-7
CASTYDRAGNTEAFF | TGTGCCAGTACCTACGATAGGGCAGGGAACACTGAAGCTTTCTTT | TRBV19 | - | - | TRBJ1-1
CASRPPGPSSYEQYF | TGTGCCAGCAGACCACCGGGGCCCAGCTCCTACGAGCAGTACTTC | TRBV28 | - | - | TRBJ2-7
CASSFRAGHTDTQYF | TGTGCCAGCAGCTTCCGAGCGGGCCACACAGATACGCAGTATTTT | TRBV7-9 | many | - | TRBJ2-3
CASSYSLGTSDGKLFF | TGTGCCAGCAGTTACTCCTTGGGAACCTCGGATGGAAAACTGTTTTTT | TRBV6-2/TRBV6-3 | many | - | TRBJ1-4
CASSLVERSTQYF | TGTGCCAGCAGCTTAGTCGAGCGGAGTACGCAGTATTTT | TRBV7-9 | - | - | TRBJ2-3
CASSSPSSGPSTDTQYF | TGTGCCAGCAGCTCCCCCTCCAGCGGACCTAGCACAGATACGCAGTATTTT | TRBV7-2 | - | - | TRBJ2-3
CASTFGPAARGGYTF | TGTGCCAGCACCTTCGGCCCCGCAGCACGGGGTGGCTACACCTTC | TRBV12-3/TRBV12-4 | many | - | TRBJ1-2
CSARAPGQGYQPQHF | TGCAGTGCTAGAGCACCGGGACAGGGATATCAGCCCCAGCATTTT | TRBV20-1 | many | TRBD1 | TRBJ1-5
CSARDPLAGSVDEQFF | TGCAGTGCTAGAGATCCACTAGCGGGGTCCGTCGATGAGCAGTTCTTC | TRBV20-1 | few | TRBD2 | TRBJ2-1
CSVETGGTGYGYTF | TGCAGCGTAGAGACCGGGGGAACGGGATATGGCTACACCTTC | TRBV29-1 | many | - | TRBJ1-2
CASSRDRGDNEQFF | TGTGCCAGCAGTCGGGACAGGGGAGACAATGAGCAGTTCTTC | TRBV6-2/TRBV6-3 | - | TRBD1 | TRBJ2-1
CASSAPGAGDTQYF | TGTGCCAGCAGCGCCCCCGGGGCAGGAGATACGCAGTATTTT | TRBV7-9 | - | - | TRBJ2-3
CASSVLAGPGTPGELFF | TGTGCCAGCAGCGTACTAGCGGGCCCGGGGACACCCGGGGAGCTGTTTTTT | TRBV12-3/TRBV12-4 | many | TRBD2 | TRBJ2-2
CSARLAGGWEQFF | TGCAGTGCTCGGCTAGCGGGGGGGTGGGAGCAGTTCTTC | TRBV20-1 | many | TRBD2 | TRBJ2-1
CASSQERTAVYEQYF | TGTGCCAGCAGCCAAGAAAGAACGGCTGTTTACGAGCAGTACTTC | TRBV4-2 | many | - | TRBJ2-7
CASSFRSGNRETQYF | TGTGCTAGCAGCTTTCGTAGCGGGAATAGAGAGACCCAGTACTTC | TRBV7-7 | many | TRBD2 | TRBJ2-5
CASSLDLNEQFF | TGTGCCAGCAGCTTAGATCTTAATGAGCAGTTCTTC | TRBV7-2 | many | - | TRBJ2-1
CASSFAGSGRANEQFF | TGTGCCAGCAGCTTTGCGGGTAGCGGGAGGGCCAATGAGCAGTTCTTC | TRBV5-8 | many | TRBD2 | TRBJ2-1
CASSPRVTDQENTEAFF | TGTGCCAGCTCACCACGGGTGACGGACCAGGAGAACACTGAAGCTTTCTTT | TRBV18 | many | - | TRBJ1-1
CSVLADSYEQYF | TGCAGCGTGCTGGCAGACTCCTACGAGCAGTACTTC | TRBV29-1 | many | - | TRBJ2-7
CASRLNGGNNSPLHF | TGTGCCAGCAGACTGAACGGGGGGAATAATTCACCCCTCCACTTT | TRBV2 | many | - | TRBJ1-6
CASSVEDGGPSYNEQFF | TGTGCCAGCAGCGTAGAGGATGGAGGGCCCTCCTACAATGAGCAGTTCTTC | TRBV9 | many | - | TRBJ2-1
CASSSRGSLNTGELFF | TGTGCCAGCAGTTCGAGGGGAAGCTTGAACACCGGGGAGCTGTTTTTT | TRBV12-3/TRBV12-4 | many | - | TRBJ2-2
CASSGMDGADTQYF | TGTGCCAGCAGTGGCATGGATGGAGCAGATACGCAGTATTTT | TRBV6-1 | many | - | TRBJ2-3
CASTIGTGGELFF | TGTGCCAGCACAATCGGCACCGGGGGGGAGCTGTTTTTT | TRBV27 | many | - | TRBJ2-2
CASSLPTDTQYF | TGTGCCAGCAGCTTACCCACAGATACGCAGTATTTT | TRBV12-3/TRBV12-4 | many | - | TRBJ2-3
CASSFGLAVYEQYF | TGTGCCAGCAGCTTTGGACTAGCGGTCTACGAGCAGTACTTC | TRBV7-2 | few | TRBD2 | TRBJ2-7
CASSAAGGPSDTQYF | TGTGCCAGCAGTGCAGCGGGAGGGCCGTCAGATACGCAGTATTTT | TRBV6-4 | many | TRBD2 | TRBJ2-3
CASSRRARGNTGELFF | TGTGCCAGCAGTCGAAGGGCTCGGGGAAACACCGGGGAGCTGTTTTTT | TRBV6-1 | many | - | TRBJ2-2
CASSSYSGAYNDQFF | TGTGCCAGCAGTTCTTATAGCGGAGCCTACAATGACCAGTTCTTC | TRBV12-3/TRBV12-4 | - | - | TRBJ2-1
CASSVVGARNYGYTF | TGTGCCAGCAGCGTAGTCGGTGCCCGAAACTATGGCTACACCTTC | TRBV9 | - | - | TRBJ1-2
CASSPDRSGNTIYF | TGCGCCAGCAGCCCGGACAGATCTGGAAACACCATATATTTT | TRBV5-1 | many | - | TRBJ1-3
CASSSGFNNEQFF | TGTGCCAGCAGCTCTGGCTTCAACAATGAGCAGTTCTTC | TRBV12-3/TRBV12-4 | few | - | TRBJ2-1
CASRKTGLDYEQYF | TGTGCCAGCAGGAAGACAGGGCTGGACTACGAGCAGTACTTC | TRBV6-1 | many | TRBD1 | TRBJ2-7
CATSDLLGEQYF | TGTGCCACCAGTGATTTGTTGGGCGAGCAGTACTTC | TRBV24-1 | many | - | TRBJ2-7
CASSRTSNVLNEQYF | TGTGCCAGCAGCCGAACTAGCAATGTACTGAACGAGCAGTACTTC | TRBV9 | many | - | TRBJ2-7